A selection of T cell receptor beta chains follows, all from one sample in a study of blood T cell repertoires in COVID-19. Libraries were prepared by immunoSEQ multiplex PCR; TCRdb keeps only in-frame clonotypes and omits some of them. Of under 250,000 clones in the sample, approximately 82% were seen once. Sequenced material: peripheral blood. Every receptor here comes from a woman over 75 with acute or convalescent COVID-19. Both conserved end residues are part of each CDR3. D genes are given only for firm matches. Size tells how often a clone was seen (once, few, many) or the class of an expanded clone, and some rows leave it out.

j_gene: TRBJ1-1; v_gene: TRBV29-1; d_gene: TRBD1; abundance: .; CDR3nt: TGCAGCGGAGGACAGGGGTTGTGGACTGAAGCTTTCTTT; CDR3aa: CSGGQGLWTEAFF
j_gene: TRBJ2-7; v_gene: TRBV6-6; d_gene: TRBD1; abundance: .; CDR3nt: TGTGCCAGCACCCAAGGACAGGGGCCCTACGAGCAGTACTTC; CDR3aa: CASTQGQGPYEQYF
j_gene: TRBJ1-5; v_gene: TRBV11-2; d_gene: .; abundance: once; CDR3nt: TGTGCCAGCAGCTTAGTAGCTGGTCAGCCCCAGCATTTT; CDR3aa: CASSLVAGQPQHF
j_gene: TRBJ2-2; v_gene: TRBV3-1/TRBV3-2; d_gene: .; abundance: .; CDR3nt: TGTGCCAGCAGCTCCTTTGCCGGGGAGCTGTTTTTT; CDR3aa: CASSSFAGELFF
j_gene: TRBJ1-5; v_gene: TRBV19; d_gene: TRBD1; abundance: .; CDR3nt: TGTGCCAGTAGCCGACAGGGGGGTAGCAATCAGCCCCAGCATTTT; CDR3aa: CASSRQGGSNQPQHF
j_gene: TRBJ2-1; v_gene: TRBV2; d_gene: TRBD2; abundance: .; CDR3nt: TGTGCCAGCAGTGTCCGGGGGGGCTCCTACAATGAGCAGTTCTTC; CDR3aa: CASSVRGGSYNEQFF
j_gene: TRBJ2-3; v_gene: TRBV5-1; d_gene: .; abundance: .; CDR3nt: TGCGCCAGCAGCTTGAGAGGCCAGACAGATACGCAGTATTTT; CDR3aa: CASSLRGQTDTQYF
j_gene: TRBJ1-1; v_gene: TRBV14; d_gene: .; abundance: few; CDR3nt: TGTGCCAGCAGCCAAAGCTCCAGGGGAAACACTGAAGCTTTCTTT; CDR3aa: CASSQSSRGNTEAFF
j_gene: TRBJ1-4; v_gene: TRBV7-9; d_gene: TRBD1; abundance: many; CDR3nt: TGTGCCAGCAGCATTGACAGGGCGGGAACTAATGAAAAACTGTTTTTT; CDR3aa: CASSIDRAGTNEKLFF
j_gene: TRBJ1-1; v_gene: TRBV10-3; d_gene: .; abundance: .; CDR3nt: TGTGCCATCAGTGACTGGGCAGCGGAGAACACTGAAGCTTTCTTT; CDR3aa: CAISDWAAENTEAFF
j_gene: TRBJ1-2; v_gene: TRBV7-2; d_gene: TRBD1; abundance: .; CDR3nt: TGTGCCAGCAGCTTCACGACAGGGACAGGGGAAGGCTACACCTTC; CDR3aa: CASSFTTGTGEGYTF
j_gene: TRBJ1-1; v_gene: TRBV4-2; d_gene: .; abundance: .; CDR3nt: TGTGCCAGCAGTCGCCCCGGGGACACTGAAGCTTTCTTT; CDR3aa: CASSRPGDTEAFF
j_gene: TRBJ1-2; v_gene: TRBV2; d_gene: TRBD1; abundance: .; CDR3nt: TGTGCCAGCAGCGCCGACAGGGACAACAGGGGCTACACCTTC; CDR3aa: CASSADRDNRGYTF
j_gene: TRBJ1-2; v_gene: TRBV6-1; d_gene: .; abundance: .; CDR3nt: TGTGCCAGCAGTGAAGCGCGGGGGGCGTATGGCTACACCTTC; CDR3aa: CASSEARGAYGYTF
j_gene: TRBJ1-3; v_gene: TRBV19; d_gene: .; abundance: .; CDR3nt: TGTGCCAGTAGTATGGGACTGTACTCTGGAAACACCATATATTTT; CDR3aa: CASSMGLYSGNTIYF
j_gene: TRBJ1-3; v_gene: TRBV6-2/TRBV6-3; d_gene: .; abundance: .; CDR3nt: TGTGCCAGCAGCCTCGACAGGAGCTCTGGAAACACCATATATTTT; CDR3aa: CASSLDRSSGNTIYF
j_gene: TRBJ2-1; v_gene: TRBV19; d_gene: .; abundance: .; CDR3nt: TGTGCCAGTAGTATACGGGGAGGGACACCCAGTGATGAGCAGTTCTTC; CDR3aa: CASSIRGGTPSDEQFF
j_gene: TRBJ2-1; v_gene: TRBV2; d_gene: TRBD1; abundance: .; CDR3nt: TGTGCCAGCGGTCTGACTCCCACAGGGGGGAATGAGCAGTTCTTC; CDR3aa: CASGLTPTGGNEQFF
j_gene: TRBJ1-2; v_gene: TRBV5-5; d_gene: .; abundance: .; CDR3nt: TGTGCCAGCAGCTTGTTTCAGGGCGGCTTCTATGGCTACACCTTC; CDR3aa: CASSLFQGGFYGYTF
j_gene: TRBJ2-7; v_gene: TRBV7-9; d_gene: .; abundance: .; CDR3nt: TGTGCCAGCAGCTCGTACCCCTCCGACTTCTACGAGCAGTACTTC; CDR3aa: CASSSYPSDFYEQYF
j_gene: TRBJ2-3; v_gene: TRBV14; d_gene: TRBD1; abundance: once; CDR3nt: TGTGCCAGCAGCCAAGCCCTTGGACAGGGGCAAGATACGCAGTATTTT; CDR3aa: CASSQALGQGQDTQYF
j_gene: TRBJ2-3; v_gene: TRBV5-4; d_gene: .; abundance: .; CDR3nt: TGTGCCAGCAGCTTGGGAGGGGGGGCCTTTGAAACAGATACGCAGTATTTT; CDR3aa: CASSLGGGAFETDTQYF
j_gene: TRBJ1-1; v_gene: TRBV6-6; d_gene: TRBD1; abundance: .; CDR3nt: TGTGCCAGCAGTTACGGACAAACAGGGGCCACTGAAGCTTTCTTT; CDR3aa: CASSYGQTGATEAFF
j_gene: TRBJ1-2; v_gene: TRBV6-2/TRBV6-3; d_gene: TRBD1; abundance: .; CDR3nt: TGTGCCAGCAGTCCAAGGACGTACCGGGACAGGGAAAATGGCTACACCTTC; CDR3aa: CASSPRTYRDRENGYTF
j_gene: TRBJ2-3; v_gene: TRBV6-2/TRBV6-3; d_gene: .; abundance: .; CDR3nt: TGTGCCAGCAACCCTACCGAGAGACCCCCGGGAGATACGCAGTATTTT; CDR3aa: CASNPTERPPGDTQYF
j_gene: TRBJ2-1; v_gene: TRBV6-4; d_gene: TRBD2; abundance: .; CDR3nt: TGTGCCAGCAGGAGCAGCGGGGAGGGCTCCTACAATGAGCAGTTCTTC; CDR3aa: CASRSSGEGSYNEQFF
j_gene: TRBJ1-3; v_gene: TRBV2; d_gene: .; abundance: .; CDR3nt: TGTGCCAGCAGTGTGGCACCTTCCTCTGGAAACACCATATATTTT; CDR3aa: CASSVAPSSGNTIYF
j_gene: TRBJ2-7; v_gene: TRBV5-4; d_gene: .; abundance: .; CDR3nt: TGTGCCAGCAGCTTGATCGGCCAGGGAGAGCAGTACTTC; CDR3aa: CASSLIGQGEQYF
j_gene: TRBJ1-2; v_gene: TRBV6-2/TRBV6-3; d_gene: TRBD1; abundance: .; CDR3nt: TGTGCCAGCAGTTCCGGACAGGGGACCTATGGCTACACCTTC; CDR3aa: CASSSGQGTYGYTF
j_gene: TRBJ2-7; v_gene: TRBV12-3/TRBV12-4; d_gene: .; abundance: once; CDR3nt: TGTGCCAGCTCTCGAGGGGGGGCATACGAGCAGTACTTC; CDR3aa: CASSRGGAYEQYF
j_gene: TRBJ2-5; v_gene: TRBV11-2; d_gene: .; abundance: .; CDR3nt: TGTGCCAGCAGCTTAGTATGGGAGGAGACCCAGTACTTC; CDR3aa: CASSLVWEETQYF
j_gene: TRBJ1-5; v_gene: TRBV28; d_gene: TRBD1; abundance: .; CDR3nt: TGTGCCAGCAGTGACCTCCTTGGGGACAGGGACGGAAATCAGCCCCAGCATTTT; CDR3aa: CASSDLLGDRDGNQPQHF
j_gene: TRBJ2-7; v_gene: TRBV7-9; d_gene: .; abundance: .; CDR3nt: TGTGCCAGCAGCTTAGCCCAGCTCAATCGCGGGCAGTACTTC; CDR3aa: CASSLAQLNRGQYF